In its sample, the clone carrying this TCR beta chain was seen a few times. Its antigen is as yet unknown. Looked up from germline, CDR1 is LGHNA and CDR2 is YSLEER. The J segment lost 2 bases and the V segment lost 4 bases, leaving 6 bases of the junction unmatched. CDR3 length: 16 residues. One heparinised blood draw, averaging roughly 0.12 L, came from each donor. The data were obtained in a study of beta chain features in type 1 diabetes. Study context: Cell yields, gender and age were similar in healthy donors and patients.

cDNA synthesis used the whole RNA isolate, giving expressed TCRB sequences. Produced via immunoSEQ multiplex PCR; TCRdb's table is partial and in-frame only. The sample has 450,000 to 550,000 clones; approximately 31% are singletons. Whole-study results and caveats: Healthy donors had naive, central memory and Treg TCRB repertoires that appeared less similar than those seen among patients.

V and J are TRBV4-3 and TRBJ2-5; 11 bases match TRBD2. Sequencing was performed on naive CD4+ T cells from blood. The origin of this receptor is a man between 18 and 35 years old in good health. CDR3 protein: CASSLGTSGTQETQYF. CDR3 coding DNA: TGCGCCAGCAGCCTCGGGACTAGCGGTACTCAAGAGACCCAGTACTTC.